The clone carrying this T cell receptor beta chain was observed a handful of times. Its antigen is currently unknown. TCRdb re-analysed the 5' RACE reads in MiXCR, keeping a single row per CDR3 protein. The table lists some 270,000 distinct CDR3 sequences, around 8% of them singletons. This CDR3 is 15 amino acids long. Germline CDR1 reads SGHRS; CDR2 reads YFSETQ. Trimming took off 4 bases at V and 5 bases at J, with 15 bases between the two ends. The sample comes from a study of identical twins. Study outcomes and limitations: Excess sharing between twins was weaker in beta out-of-frame sequences. Insertions were reduced in abundant cord blood beta clonotypes but not in memory repertoires. Cross-sectional statistical analysis, not tracking of the same donors, underpinned the conclusions.

Healthy Caucasians provided all donations. These same data were also listed under a study on yellow fever vaccine responses in identical twins.

Sequences were obtained from CD8+ T cells sorted from blood. The TCR sequence derives from a woman aged 18-35 years in good health. This chain joins TRBV5-1 and TRBJ2-2; D gene uncertain. CDR3 in amino acids: CASSLGWLETGELFF. CDR3 in DNA: TGCGCCAGCAGCCTGGGGTGGTTAGAAACCGGGGAGCTGTTTTTT.